This T cell receptor beta chain was captured by sequencing in a study of T-cell reconstitution after alpha-beta-depleted transplantation in children. Unique molecular identifiers were built into the TCRbeta library. Each CDR3 protein is one row after TCRdb ran MiXCR on the PCR reads. This sample has some 590,000 distinct CDR3 sequences, with more than 9% found just once. The CDR3 sequence is 16 residues long. Germline V gene lookup returns CDR1 SGHTA and CDR2 FQGNSA. After removal of 2 bases from V and 0 bases from J, the junction contained 2 bases not matched to a gene. This chain joins TRBV7-2 and TRBJ2-4; 9 bases align to TRBD2. The TCR originated in a human donor who donated a stem cell graft to a child with acute myeloid leukemia. This material consisted of PBMCs from the stem cell graft donor, taken from the stem cell graft. The DNA of the CDR3 is TGTGCCAGCAGCTTACAGACTAGCGGAGCCAAAAACATTCAGTACTTC. The encoded protein is CASSLQTSGAKNIQYF.